These 15 T cell receptor beta chains share one sample of origin, sequenced in a study of shared clonotypes between healthy human individuals. The protocol was immunoSEQ multiplex PCR, while the TCRdb copy is restricted to in-frame clones and leaves out a portion. The table includes roughly 500,000 clones, 90% to 96% detected once. The sample taken for sequencing was naive CD4+ T cells sorted from blood. Described subset: CD45RA+ positively selected. These TCRs come from a woman aged 25 to 39 in good health.

The CDR3 region has the DNA TGTGCCAGCAGCTACGGGCGGGACTTCATGCTAGAGACCCAGTACTTC. It yields the protein CASSYGRDFMLETQYF. The chain is built from TRBV7-9 and TRBJ2-5, with D maybe TRBD2 (6 bases). The CDR3 spans 16 residues. CDR1 is SEHNR and CDR2 is FQNEAQ in the germline V gene (reference sequence). V shed 4 bases and J shed 4 bases, with 19 bases lying between them.

The J gene is TRBJ2-3, the V gene TRBV9; 9 bases match TRBD1. V dropped 0 bases and J dropped 0; count of bases not matched to a gene: 5. Germline V lookup: CDR1 SGDLS, CDR2 YYNGEE. The CDR3 extends over 17 amino acids. CDR3: CASSVGGQGLSTDTQYF. As DNA, the CDR3 is TGTGCCAGCAGCGTAGGGGGACAGGGATTGAGCACAGATACGCAGTATTTT. The entire variable domain, with the rest obtained from reference TRBV9 and TRBJ2-3, is as follows: DSGVTQTPKHLITATGQRVTLRCSPRSGDLSVYWYQQSLDQGLQFLIQYYNGEERAKGNILERFSAQQFPDLHSELNLSSLELGDSALYFCASSVGGQGLSTDTQYFGPGTRLTVL.

The chain links TRBV30 to TRBJ2-1, with D perhaps TRBD1 (6 bases). The CDR3 contains 17 residues. The V end lost 0 bases, the J end lost 9 bases, and 24 bases lay between the germline ends. CDR1 and CDR2 from the germline V gene are GTSNPN and SVGIG (reference sequence). CDR3 bases: TGTGCCTGGAGTGTACTAGAGGGGGTCGGGCGTGGGGCTGAGCAGTTCTTC. Its protein is CAWSVLEGVGRGAEQFF.

The rearrangement joins TRBV18 to TRBJ2-7; D gene uncertain. The CDR3 is 14 residues long. In germline, CDR1 is KGHSH, CDR2 LQKENI. V lost 3 bases, J lost 6 bases, and 15 bases lay in between. The CDR3 sequence is CASSPAGLYGEQYF. As DNA, the CDR3 is TGTGCCAGCTCACCGGCAGGCTTGTACGGCGAGCAGTACTTC.

The chain recombines TRBV7-2 with TRBJ2-1; 7 bases map to TRBD2. CDR3 length: 17 amino acids. The germline gives CDR1 SGHTA, CDR2 FQGNSA. V was clipped by 1 base and J by 5 bases; unmatched bases: 11. The CDR3 DNA reads TGTGCCAGCAGCTTAGAACGCTGGGCAGGGAGGGACAATGAGCAGTTCTTC. It encodes CASSLERWAGRDNEQFF.

CDR3 protein: CASSFLGEPPLHF. The CDR3 nucleotides read TGTGCCAGTAGTTTCCTAGGGGAGCCACCCCTCCACTTT. This chain joins TRBV19 and TRBJ1-6; possibly TRBD1 for D (5 bases). V gave up 5 bases and J gave up 11 bases, with 13 bases separating them. The CDR3 runs 13 residues. From germline, CDR1 is LNHDA and CDR2 SQIVND (reference sequence).

This chain connects TRBV28 to TRBJ2-7; the D gene is possibly TRBD1 (5 bases). V was clipped by 1 base and J by 3 bases, with 16 bases between them. Germline V gene sequence: CDR1 MDHEN, CDR2 SYDVKM. The CDR3 has 16 amino acids. The CDR3 protein is CASSLFSQGSLYEQYF. CDR3 DNA: TGTGCCAGCAGTTTATTTTCCCAGGGTAGTCTCTACGAGCAGTACTTC.

This clone has just one count. The rearrangement links TRBV28 to TRBJ2-5; 10 bases match TRBD2. The J segment lost 11 bases and the V segment lost 6 bases, leaving 15 bases of the junction unmatched. Germline V lookup: CDR1 MDHEN, CDR2 SYDVKM. This CDR3 contains 15 residues. The CDR3 coding sequence is TGTGCCAGCAGAGACCACCTAGCGGGAGTGTTTGAGCAGTACTTC. This codes for CASRDHLAGVFEQYF. Full variable domain (remainder filled in from reference TRBV28 and TRBJ2-5): DVKVTQSSRYLVKRTGEKVFLECVQDMDHENMFWYRQDPGLGLRLIYFSYDVKMKEKGDIPEGYSVSREKKERFSLILESASTNQTSMYLCASRDHLAGVFEQYFGPGTRLLVL.

The chain employs TRBV18 and TRBJ2-7; D might be TRBD1 (6 bases). This CDR3 comprises 18 residues. Per the germline V gene, CDR1 is KGHSH and CDR2 is LQKENI. V shed 3 bases and J shed 4 bases, with 25 bases lying between them. CDR3 sequence (DNA): TGTGCCAGCTCACCTGAGGTACAGGGTCATCGGGCCATTTACGAGCAGTACTTC. Amino acids: CASSPEVQGHRAIYEQYF.

The chain is built from TRBV2 and TRBJ1-5; D gene unclear. This CDR3 region has 14 residues. The V end was cut by 6 bases, the J end by 0 bases, with 9 bases between. CDR1 and CDR2 (germline): SNHLY, FYNNEI. The CDR3: CASRTEPSNQPQHF. The DNA for the CDR3 is TGTGCCAGCAGAACCGAGCCTAGCAATCAGCCCCAGCATTTT.

The chain joins TRBV7-9 to TRBJ2-7; no definite D call. This CDR3 comprises 11 residues. The germline V and J ends were trimmed by 3 bases and 0 bases, with 0 bases remaining between them. From germline, CDR1 is SEHNR and CDR2 FQNEAQ (reference sequence). The CDR3 loop is CASSFSYEQYF. CDR3 DNA sequence: TGTGCCAGCAGCTTCTCCTACGAGCAGTACTTC.

The chain couples TRBV19 to TRBJ2-5; D is ambiguous. The CDR3 length is 14 residues. CDR1 and CDR2 (germline): LNHDA, SQIVND (reference sequence). V was shortened by 5 bases and J by 1 base, with 11 bases between the two germline ends. CDR3 coding DNA: TGTGCCAGTAGTCATCCGGGCGTCCAAGAGACCCAGTACTTC. Its translation is CASSHPGVQETQYF.

The V gene is TRBV23-1, the J gene TRBJ2-3; D is unclear. TRBV23-1 is given ORF status, its function remaining uncertain. The CDR3 loop spans 16 amino acids. V gave up 3 bases and J gave up 1 base, with 14 bases separating them. CDR3 protein: CASSHVGSSGTDTQYF. In nucleotides, the CDR3 is TGCGCCAGCAGTCATGTAGGTAGTTCTGGCACAGATACGCAGTATTTT.

The rearrangement joins TRBV18 to TRBJ2-7, with D perhaps TRBD1 or TRBD2 (6 bases each). The CDR3 is 14 amino acids. V dropped 2 bases and J dropped 3 bases, with 11 bases sitting between them. Germline values: CDR1 KGHSH, CDR2 LQKENI. CDR3 in DNA: TGTGCCAGCTCACCAGGTCGGGGGCTCTACGAGCAGTACTTC. This encodes CASSPGRGLYEQYF.

The V and J genes are TRBV19 and TRBJ2-7; D could derive from TRBD1 or TRBD2 (6 bases each). This CDR3 is 13 amino acids long. Trimming took 6 bases from V and 7 from J, leaving 16 bases between them. From germline, CDR1 is LNHDA and CDR2 SQIVND (reference sequence). The DNA of the CDR3 is TGTGCCAGTAGCGCGGGACACCAGGGTGAGCAGTACTTC. Its protein product is CASSAGHQGEQYF.